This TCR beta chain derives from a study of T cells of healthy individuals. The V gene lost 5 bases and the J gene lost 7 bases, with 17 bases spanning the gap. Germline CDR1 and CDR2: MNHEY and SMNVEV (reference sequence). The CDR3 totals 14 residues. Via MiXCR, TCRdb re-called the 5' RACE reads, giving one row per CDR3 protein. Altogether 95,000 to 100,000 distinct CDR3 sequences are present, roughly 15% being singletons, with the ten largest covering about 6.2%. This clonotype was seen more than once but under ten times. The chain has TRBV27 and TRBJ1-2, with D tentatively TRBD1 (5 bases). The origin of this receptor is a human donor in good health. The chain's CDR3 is CASSASGRRGGYTF. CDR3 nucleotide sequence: TGTGCCAGCAGTGCCTCAGGGCGGCGGGGTGGCTACACCTTC.